The 14 T cell receptor beta chains listed next were all sequenced from one sample in a study of T cell responses to AZD1222 COVID-19 vaccine. The assay was immunoSEQ multiplex PCR, and TCRdb's table has in-frame clones only and misses some. In the table there are over 90,000 clones, almost 85% of which are singletons. Specimen: peripheral blood, collected on day 0 of AZD1222 vaccination. These receptors were obtained from an adult in good health.

The chain is built from TRBV4-3 and TRBJ2-1, with 8 positions matching TRBD1. Looked up from germline, CDR1 is LGHNA and CDR2 is YSLEER. With 0 bases clipped from V and 9 bases from J, the junction kept 13 bases outside the gene matches. This CDR3 comprises 17 residues. The CDR3 reads CASSQDLGTGSIGEQFF. The CDR3 DNA reads as TGCGCCAGCAGCCAAGATCTTGGGACAGGTTCGATCGGTGAGCAGTTCTTC.

V and J are TRBV11-2 and TRBJ2-1; 10 bases are shared with TRBD1. CDR1 is SGHAT and CDR2 is FQNNGV in the germline V gene. CDR3 length equals 16 residues. With V trimmed by 6 bases and J by 5 bases, 10 bases remained unmatched. This chain's CDR3 is CASRTLRDRGHNEQFF. The CDR3 DNA reads TGTGCCAGCAGAACCTTACGGGACAGGGGTCACAATGAGCAGTTCTTC.

The chain recombines TRBV7-2 with TRBJ2-5; D is perhaps TRBD2 (9 bases). Germline V CDR1 and CDR2: SGHTA, FQGNSA. Between the trimmed V and J ends, which lost 6 bases and 2 bases, there was a span of 22 bases. The CDR3 spans 17 residues. This CDR3 is CASSPQGGLAGQETQYF. CDR3 bases: TGTGCCAGCAGTCCACAGGGGGGTCTAGCGGGGCAAGAGACCCAGTACTTC.

This chain connects TRBV28 to TRBJ2-1; 9 positions match TRBD2. The CDR3 sequence is 16 residues long. CDR1 MDHEN and CDR2 SYDVKM come from the germline V gene. Trimming cost V 3 bases and J 7 bases; bases outside gene matches: 10. The CDR3 DNA reads TGTGCCAGCAGTTTGCCCTTCGCGGGAGGGTCTAATGAGCAGTTCTTC. It is translated as CASSLPFAGGSNEQFF.

The table lists this clone with a few counts. The V and J genes are TRBV10-3 and TRBJ1-3; 7 nucleotides line up with TRBD1. CDR3 size: 16 residues. Trimming at V came to 2 bases and at J to 4 bases, leaving 8 bases not matched to a gene. CDR1 ENHRY and CDR2 SYGVKD come from the germline V gene. CDR3 region: CAISEGTAVMGNTIYF. In nucleotides, the CDR3 is TGTGCCATCAGTGAGGGGACAGCCGTCATGGGAAACACCATATATTTT.

The chain is built from TRBV7-2 and TRBJ1-2; D is ambiguous. Trimming cost V 1 base and J 8 bases, with 14 bases left between them. Per germline, CDR1 SGHTA and CDR2 FQGNSA. The CDR3 sequence is 14 residues long. The CDR3 DNA follows: TGTGCCAGCAGCTTAGGACTCGGGGTGGGCGGCTACACCTTC. Protein: CASSLGLGVGGYTF. Variable domain in full (rest from reference TRBV7-2 and TRBJ1-2): GAGVSQSPSNKVTEKGKDVELRCDPISGHTALYWYRQSLGQGLEFLIYFQGNSAPDKSGLPSDRFSAERTGGSVSTLTIQRTQQEDSAVYLCASSLGLGVGGYTFGSGTRLTVV.

The rearrangement links TRBV27 to TRBJ1-6; 8 bases match TRBD1. The CDR3 loop spans 16 amino acids. V trimming: 5 bases; J trimming: 7 bases; junction bases outside the gene matches: 10. Germline values: CDR1 MNHEY, CDR2 SMNVEV (reference sequence). CDR3 sequence reads: CASSSAGTGGNSPLHF. CDR3 nucleotides: TGTGCCAGCAGTAGTGCCGGGACAGGAGGGAATTCACCCCTCCACTTT.

This chain uses TRBV28 with TRBJ2-1, with D perhaps assigned TRBD1 or TRBD2 (5 bases each). V was shortened by 10 bases and J by 6 bases, with 10 bases between the two germline ends. Germline V gene sequence: CDR1 MDHEN, CDR2 SYDVKM. This CDR3 has 11 amino acids. This CDR3 is CATSGRNEQFF. In nucleotides, the CDR3 is TGTGCCACCTCGGGGCGCAATGAGCAGTTCTTC.

The rearrangement joins TRBV11-2 to TRBJ1-6; 8 bases agree with TRBD1. Germline CDR1 and CDR2: SGHAT and FQNNGV. Trimming at V came to 8 bases and at J to 7 bases, leaving 7 bases not matched to a gene. The CDR3 length is 14 residues. The CDR3 nucleotides are TGTGCCAGCGCTTTACAGGGGGTAAATTCACCCCTCCACTTT. The encoded protein is CASALQGVNSPLHF.

The rearrangement joins TRBV19 to TRBJ1-1, with D possibly TRBD1 on 6 matching bases. This CDR3 comprises 15 residues. Germline-derived CDR1 and CDR2 are LNHDA and SQIVND (reference sequence). The ends were cut back, 6 bases at V and 1 base at J, with 15 bases in the middle. The CDR3 DNA reads TGTGCCAGTAGACCCGGGGGGGGGCGGAACACTGAAGCTTTCTTT. Translating gives CASRPGGGRNTEAFF.

On this clone itself: This specimen includes other DNA sequences encoding the same CDR3. V and J are TRBV18 and TRBJ1-3; D is ambiguous. The V and J ends lost 0 bases and 0 bases respectively, with 6 bases between them. Germline values: CDR1 KGHSH, CDR2 LQKENI. The CDR3 totals 15 residues. CDR3 DNA sequence: TGTGCCAGCTCACCACCGCCAGCCTCTGGAAACACCATATATTTT. This encodes CASSPPPASGNTIYF.

The table lists this clone with a few counts. V and J are TRBV11-3 and TRBJ1-1; D call uncertain. The CDR3 is 14 amino acids. Between the trimmed V and J ends, which lost 3 bases and 6 bases, there was a span of 14 bases. Per the germline V gene, CDR1 is SGHNT and CDR2 is YENEEA. Here the CDR3 reads CASSFGEVAAEAFF. CDR3 bases: TGTGCCAGCAGCTTCGGGGAGGTCGCGGCTGAAGCTTTCTTT. Looking up the rest from reference TRBV11-3 and TRBJ1-1 gives the full variable domain: EAGVVQSPRYKIIEKKQPVAFWCNPISGHNTLYWYLQNLGQGPELLIRYENEEAVDDSQLPKDRFSAERLKGVDSTLKIQPAELGDSAVYLCASSFGEVAAEAFFGQGTRLTVV.

The gene calls are TRBV3-1 (or the pseudogene TRBV3-2) and TRBJ1-6; 10 nucleotides align to TRBD1. Germline CDR1 LGHDT, CDR2 YNNKEL (reference sequence). The J segment lost 6 bases and the V segment lost 3 bases, leaving 2 bases of the junction unmatched. There are 15 residues in the CDR3. The CDR3: CASSQGDRGNSPLHF. The CDR3 region has the DNA TGTGCCAGCAGCCAGGGGGACAGGGGTAATTCACCCCTCCACTTT.

V and J are TRBV2 and TRBJ2-2; 9 bases map to TRBD1. Germline trimming cut 7 bases from V and 5 bases from J; bases unmatched to any gene: 8. Germline assignment: CDR1 SNHLY and CDR2 FYNNEI. This CDR3 region has 15 residues. This chain's CDR3 is CASNTDRGGTGELFF. In DNA form, the CDR3 reads TGTGCCAGCAATACGGACAGGGGTGGAACCGGGGAGCTGTTTTTT.